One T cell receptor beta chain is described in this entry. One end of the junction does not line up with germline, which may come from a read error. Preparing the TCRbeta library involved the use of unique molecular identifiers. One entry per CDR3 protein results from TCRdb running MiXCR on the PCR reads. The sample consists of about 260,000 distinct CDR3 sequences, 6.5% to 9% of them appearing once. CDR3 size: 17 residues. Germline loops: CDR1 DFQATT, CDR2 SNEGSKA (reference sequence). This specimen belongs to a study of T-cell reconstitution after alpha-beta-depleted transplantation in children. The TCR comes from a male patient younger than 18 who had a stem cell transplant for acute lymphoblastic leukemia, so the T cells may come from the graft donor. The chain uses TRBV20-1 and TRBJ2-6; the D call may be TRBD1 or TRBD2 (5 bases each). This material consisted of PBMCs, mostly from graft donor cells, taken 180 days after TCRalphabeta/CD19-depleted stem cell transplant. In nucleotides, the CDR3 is TGCTGTGCTAGAGATGGGGACGGCCTCTCTGGGGCCAACGTCCTGACTTTC. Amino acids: CCARDGDGLSGANVLTF.